The sequence of this T cell receptor beta chain was determined in a study of blood T cell repertoires in COVID-19. The wider study: From T cells, B-cell-depleted T cells, or PBMCs came the material, which was cDNA or gDNA.

Profiling relied on immunoSEQ multiplex PCR, and the TCRdb table lists in-frame clones only, not all of them. The data show under 130,000 clones, approximately 88% seen once. CDR1 and CDR2 (germline): MNHEY, SVGAGI. Trimming took off 0 bases at V and 1 base at J, with 9 bases between the two ends. The CDR3 is made up of 15 amino acids. Specimen: peripheral blood. The TCR was taken from a human donor in a cohort sampled during active COVID-19. This chain uses TRBV6-5 with TRBJ1-1; no firm D call. In DNA, the CDR3 is TGTGCCAGCAGTTACTCGCCGACAAGGAACACTGAAGCTTTCTTT. Its translation: CASSYSPTRNTEAFF.